This TCR beta chain stems from a study of blood T cell repertoires in COVID-19. In the study overall: The samples span acute and convalescent COVID-19 from the United States, Italy and Spain. From T cells, B-cell-depleted T cells, or PBMCs came the material, which was cDNA or gDNA.

In the original analysis: Amplification of reference gene primers provided the estimated nucleated cell counts. Here immunoSEQ multiplex PCR was the method, and the copy in TCRdb shows in-frame clones only, minus some. D and trimming come from the DNA, and the V and J calls and clone size come from that table. In the table there are approximately 500,000 clones, approximately 88% of which are singletons. Patients in Seattle were enrolled during active infection, then followed longitudinally. V was trimmed by 5 bases and J by 8 bases, leaving 15 bases between them. This CDR3 is built from 13 residues. Per germline, CDR1 SGHVS and CDR2 FQNEAQ.

The receptor was derived from a woman aged 45-59 years with COVID-19, enrolled during active disease. The chain uses TRBV7-8 and TRBJ1-1; the D is unclear. Sequenced sample: peripheral blood. This CDR3 reads CASSPTSLAEAFF. The DNA of the CDR3 is TGTGCCAGCAGCCCCACGTCTCTAGCCGAAGCTTTCTTT.